Sequencing of this T cell receptor (beta chain) was carried out in a study of vaccination and CD4 T cells after COVID-19. This clonotype was counted a single time. Losses at the gene ends were 2 bases for V and 5 bases for J; bases not matched to a gene: 5. The germline gives CDR1 LNHDA, CDR2 SQIVND (reference sequence). The CDR3 is made up of 16 amino acids. Via MiXCR, TCRdb re-called the PCR reads, giving one row per CDR3 protein. The data show about 21,000 distinct CDR3 sequences, more than 45% seen once. The chain is built from TRBV19 and TRBJ1-4; 10 positions match TRBD1. Here the sequenced sample was CD4+ T cells from blood, taken before SARS-CoV-2 vaccination. This clonotype originated in a human donor who had recovered from COVID-19. CDR3 sequence: CASSITPGQGNEKLFF. The CDR3 DNA reads as TGTGCCAGTAGTATAACGCCGGGACAGGGGAATGAAAAACTGTTTTTT. Complete variable domain (other parts from reference TRBV19 and TRBJ1-4): DGGITQSPKYLFRKEGQNVTLSCEQNLNHDAMYWYRQDPGQGLRLIYYSQIVNDFQKGDIAEGYSVSREKKESFPLTVTSAQKNPTAFYLCASSITPGQGNEKLFFGSGTQLSVL.